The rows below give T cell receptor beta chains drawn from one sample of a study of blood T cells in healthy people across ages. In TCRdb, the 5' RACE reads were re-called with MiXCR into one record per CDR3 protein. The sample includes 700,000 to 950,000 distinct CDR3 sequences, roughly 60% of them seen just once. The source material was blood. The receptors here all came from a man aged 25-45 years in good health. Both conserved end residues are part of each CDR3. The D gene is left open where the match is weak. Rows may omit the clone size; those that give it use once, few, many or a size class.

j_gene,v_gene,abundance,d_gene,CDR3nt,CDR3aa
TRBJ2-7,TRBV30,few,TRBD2,TGTGCCTGGGGGGGTCTCGCGGGAGTTTTTGAGCAGTACTTC,CAWGGLAGVFEQYF
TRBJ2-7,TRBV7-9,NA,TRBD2,TGTGCCAGCAGCTTAGCCCACGGGGGAGGGATCTCCTACGAGCAGTACTTC,CASSLAHGGGISYEQYF
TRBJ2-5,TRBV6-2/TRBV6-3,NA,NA,TGTGCCAGCAAGGGGTTGAGGAGGGAGTTGGGAGAGACCCAGTACTTC,CASKGLRRELGETQYF
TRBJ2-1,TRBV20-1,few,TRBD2,TGCAGTGCTAGAGAGGCCAACCTGTGGGGGGGGGCCTACAATGAGCAGTTCTTC,CSAREANLWGGAYNEQFF
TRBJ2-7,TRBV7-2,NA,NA,TGTGCCAGCAGCTTAGCGTTCGATTTTGGGGGAGCCTACGAGCAGTACTTC,CASSLAFDFGGAYEQYF
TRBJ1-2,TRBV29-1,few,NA,TGCAGCGTTGAAGGGGTCGGCTATGGCTACACCTTC,CSVEGVGYGYTF
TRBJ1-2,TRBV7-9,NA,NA,TGTGCCAGCAGCTCCCGGTTACGGACAGCTAACTATGGCTACACTTTC,CASSSRLRTANYGYTF
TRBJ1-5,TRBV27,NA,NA,TGTGCCAGCAGTTCGGTGACAGGACCCGGGGATCAGCCCCAGCATTTT,CASSSVTGPGDQPQHF
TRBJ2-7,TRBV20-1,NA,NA,TGCAGTGCTTCCGGGGCACCGGGCTCCTACGAGCAGTACTTC,CSASGAPGSYEQYF
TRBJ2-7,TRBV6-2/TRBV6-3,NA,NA,TGTGCCAGCAGTTACAGGCATGGGAGCGAGCAGTACTTC,CASSYRHGSEQYF
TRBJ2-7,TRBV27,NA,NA,TGTGCCAGCTCACCAGCGAGAGGGGACGAGCAGTACTTC,CASSPARGDEQYF
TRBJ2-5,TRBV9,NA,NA,TGCGCCAGCAGCGCCCAATCCCAAGAGACCCAGTACTTC,CASSAQSQETQYF
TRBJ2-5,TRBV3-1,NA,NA,TGTGCCAGCAGCCGAAGGGGTCCCCAAGAGACCCAGTACTTC,CASSRRGPQETQYF
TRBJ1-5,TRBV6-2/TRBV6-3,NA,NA,TGTGCCAGCAGTTACTCGCAGGGTTATCAGCCCCAGCATTTT,CASSYSQGYQPQHF
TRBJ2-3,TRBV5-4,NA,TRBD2,TGTGCCAGCAGCCATGCCGGACTAGCGTCCACAGATACGCAGTATTTT,CASSHAGLASTDTQYF
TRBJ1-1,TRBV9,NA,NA,TGTGCCAGCAGCGTAGCTCCCGGACAGAACACTGAAGCTTTCTTT,CASSVAPGQNTEAFF
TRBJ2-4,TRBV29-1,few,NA,TGCAGCGTTGGGCTCGCCGGACAAAACATTCAGTACTTC,CSVGLAGQNIQYF
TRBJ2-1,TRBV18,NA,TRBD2,TGTGCCAGCTCACCACCAAGCGGGGGGGCAGGTGAGCAGTTCTTC,CASSPPSGGAGEQFF
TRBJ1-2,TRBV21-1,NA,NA,TGTGCCAGCTGCGGGACGACTGGCTACACCTTC,CASCGTTGYTF
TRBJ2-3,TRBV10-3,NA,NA,TGTGCCATCAGTGAGTCGAAGGTCATGGCCGATACGCAGTATTTT,CAISESKVMADTQYF
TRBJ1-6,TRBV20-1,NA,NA,TGCAGTGGGTCCCCTCTCCTGCTCCCACCCCATTCACCCCTCCACTTT,CSGSPLLLPPHSPLHF
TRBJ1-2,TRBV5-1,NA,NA,TGCGCCAGCAGAGAGGCGGGGGGCTACACCTTC,CASREAGGYTF
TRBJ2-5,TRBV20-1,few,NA,TGCAGTGCCATCCCGGGGACCCAAGAGACCCAGTACTTC,CSAIPGTQETQYF
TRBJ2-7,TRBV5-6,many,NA,TGTGCCAGCAGCCAAGGGAACAGTTACGAGCAGTACTTC,CASSQGNSYEQYF
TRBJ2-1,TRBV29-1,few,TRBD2,TGCAGCGTGGGGGTGGCGGGAGCGTCCAATGAGCAGTTCTTC,CSVGVAGASNEQFF
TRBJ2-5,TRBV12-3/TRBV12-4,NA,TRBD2,TGTGCCAGCAGACCCCGGGAGGGGGGGACCCAGTACTTC,CASRPREGGTQYF
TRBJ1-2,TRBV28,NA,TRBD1,TGTGCCACCTCCGGGACAGCTAGTGGCTACACCTTC,CATSGTASGYTF
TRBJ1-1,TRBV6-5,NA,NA,TGTGCCAGCACCTCTGGCGGGACTGAAGCTTTCTTT,CASTSGGTEAFF
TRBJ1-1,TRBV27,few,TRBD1,TGTGCGAGCCCGCGCGACAGGGCTTCAGCTTTCTTT,CASPRDRASAFF
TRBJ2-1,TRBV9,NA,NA,TGTGCCAGCAGCGTAGGGTTTGGCGGGAAGTCCTACAATGAGCAGTTCTTC,CASSVGFGGKSYNEQFF
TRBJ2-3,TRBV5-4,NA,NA,TGTGCCAGCAGCTTGACTCTCGCTAGCACAGATACGCAGTATTTT,CASSLTLASTDTQYF
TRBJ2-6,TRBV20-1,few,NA,TGCAGTGCTAGCGACAGCACTGGGGCCAACGTCCTGACTTTC,CSASDSTGANVLTF
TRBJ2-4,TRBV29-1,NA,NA,TGCAGCGTTGTTGCCAAAAACATTCAGTACTTC,CSVVAKNIQYF
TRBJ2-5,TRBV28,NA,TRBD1,TGTGCCAGCAGCCGATCGACAGGGGGCGAGGAGACCCAGTACTTC,CASSRSTGGEETQYF
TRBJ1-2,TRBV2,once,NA,TGTGCCAGCAGTGAAGGGCAGGGGCAAGCTCATGGCTACACCTTC,CASSEGQGQAHGYTF
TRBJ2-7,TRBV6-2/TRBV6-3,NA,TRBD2,TGTGCCAGCAGTTCCCAGATTGGAGCGGGATCCTACGAGCAGTACTTC,CASSSQIGAGSYEQYF
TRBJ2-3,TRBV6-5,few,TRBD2,TGTGCCAGCAGGAGTACTAGCGGGAGAGTCACAGATACGCAGTATTTT,CASRSTSGRVTDTQYF
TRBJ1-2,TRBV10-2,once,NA,TGCGCCAGCAGTGAGTGGGAATATGGCTACACCTTC,CASSEWEYGYTF
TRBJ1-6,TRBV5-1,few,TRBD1,TGCGCCAGTAGGACCGAGGGGGCATATTCACCCCTCCACTTT,CASRTEGAYSPLHF
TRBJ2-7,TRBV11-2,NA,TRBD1,TGTGCCAGCAGCTTAGATTATGGGACAGGGGGTTACGAGCAGTACTTC,CASSLDYGTGGYEQYF
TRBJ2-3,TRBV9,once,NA,TGTGCCAGCAGCGTTCAGGCCGCTGACACAGATACGCTGTATTTT,CASSVQAADTDTLYF
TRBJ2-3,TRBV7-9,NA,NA,TGTGCCAGCAGCTTATACTCCGGACCTAAAGGGGATACGCAGTATTTT,CASSLYSGPKGDTQYF
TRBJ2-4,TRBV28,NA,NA,TGTGCCAGCAGTTTGGGGGGAACCAAGTTCTTC,CASSLGGTKFF
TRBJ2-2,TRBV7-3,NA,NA,TGTGCCAGCAGCTCAAGCAAAACTTCGTCCGGGGAGCTGTTTTTT,CASSSSKTSSGELFF
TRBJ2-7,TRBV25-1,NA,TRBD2,TGTGCCAGCAGTGATAGGGGGACTAGCGGAACTAACTCCTACGAGCAGTACTTC,CASSDRGTSGTNSYEQYF
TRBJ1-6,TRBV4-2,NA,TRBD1,TGTGCCAGCAGCCAAGACAGGTCAACAGGGGTGGCTTCACCCCTCCACTTT,CASSQDRSTGVASPLHF
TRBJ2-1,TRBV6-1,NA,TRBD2,TGTGCCAGCAGTGAACGGACGGGGGGAGTCTACAATGAGCAGTTCTTC,CASSERTGGVYNEQFF
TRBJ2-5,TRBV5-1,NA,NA,TGCGCCAGCAGCTGGGCAACTAACCAAGAGACCCAGTACTTC,CASSWATNQETQYF
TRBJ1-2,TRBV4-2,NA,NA,TGTGCCAGCAGCCAAGAGGGTGGGGACATCTATGGCTACACCTTC,CASSQEGGDIYGYTF
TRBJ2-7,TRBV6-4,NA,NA,TGTGCCAGCAGTGTACGTCGCGAGCAGTACTTC,CASSVRREQYF
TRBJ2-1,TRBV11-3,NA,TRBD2,TGTGCCAGCAGTTCTCCTCGGGGCGGGGGTGACAATGAGCAGTTCTTC,CASSSPRGGGDNEQFF
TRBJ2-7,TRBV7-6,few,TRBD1,TGTGCCAGCAGTTTAATACAGGGGGAAGACTACGAGCAGTACTTC,CASSLIQGEDYEQYF
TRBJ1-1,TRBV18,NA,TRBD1,TGTGCCAGCTCACCAGGGACAGGTGCCATGAACACTGAAGCTTTCTTT,CASSPGTGAMNTEAFF
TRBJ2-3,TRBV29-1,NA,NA,TGCAGCGTTAGCCAGCCCCCCCCAGATACGCAGTATTTT,CSVSQPPPDTQYF
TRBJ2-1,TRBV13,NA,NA,TGTGCCAGCAGCTTCTTTGGGGTTGAGCAGTTCTTC,CASSFFGVEQFF
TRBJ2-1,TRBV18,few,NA,TGTGCCAGCTCACCATCAATCAGCGGCGATGAGCAGTTCTTC,CASSPSISGDEQFF
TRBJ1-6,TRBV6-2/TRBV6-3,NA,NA,TGTGCCAGCAGTTACCTAACTTCGGGTCCCCTCCACTTT,CASSYLTSGPLHF